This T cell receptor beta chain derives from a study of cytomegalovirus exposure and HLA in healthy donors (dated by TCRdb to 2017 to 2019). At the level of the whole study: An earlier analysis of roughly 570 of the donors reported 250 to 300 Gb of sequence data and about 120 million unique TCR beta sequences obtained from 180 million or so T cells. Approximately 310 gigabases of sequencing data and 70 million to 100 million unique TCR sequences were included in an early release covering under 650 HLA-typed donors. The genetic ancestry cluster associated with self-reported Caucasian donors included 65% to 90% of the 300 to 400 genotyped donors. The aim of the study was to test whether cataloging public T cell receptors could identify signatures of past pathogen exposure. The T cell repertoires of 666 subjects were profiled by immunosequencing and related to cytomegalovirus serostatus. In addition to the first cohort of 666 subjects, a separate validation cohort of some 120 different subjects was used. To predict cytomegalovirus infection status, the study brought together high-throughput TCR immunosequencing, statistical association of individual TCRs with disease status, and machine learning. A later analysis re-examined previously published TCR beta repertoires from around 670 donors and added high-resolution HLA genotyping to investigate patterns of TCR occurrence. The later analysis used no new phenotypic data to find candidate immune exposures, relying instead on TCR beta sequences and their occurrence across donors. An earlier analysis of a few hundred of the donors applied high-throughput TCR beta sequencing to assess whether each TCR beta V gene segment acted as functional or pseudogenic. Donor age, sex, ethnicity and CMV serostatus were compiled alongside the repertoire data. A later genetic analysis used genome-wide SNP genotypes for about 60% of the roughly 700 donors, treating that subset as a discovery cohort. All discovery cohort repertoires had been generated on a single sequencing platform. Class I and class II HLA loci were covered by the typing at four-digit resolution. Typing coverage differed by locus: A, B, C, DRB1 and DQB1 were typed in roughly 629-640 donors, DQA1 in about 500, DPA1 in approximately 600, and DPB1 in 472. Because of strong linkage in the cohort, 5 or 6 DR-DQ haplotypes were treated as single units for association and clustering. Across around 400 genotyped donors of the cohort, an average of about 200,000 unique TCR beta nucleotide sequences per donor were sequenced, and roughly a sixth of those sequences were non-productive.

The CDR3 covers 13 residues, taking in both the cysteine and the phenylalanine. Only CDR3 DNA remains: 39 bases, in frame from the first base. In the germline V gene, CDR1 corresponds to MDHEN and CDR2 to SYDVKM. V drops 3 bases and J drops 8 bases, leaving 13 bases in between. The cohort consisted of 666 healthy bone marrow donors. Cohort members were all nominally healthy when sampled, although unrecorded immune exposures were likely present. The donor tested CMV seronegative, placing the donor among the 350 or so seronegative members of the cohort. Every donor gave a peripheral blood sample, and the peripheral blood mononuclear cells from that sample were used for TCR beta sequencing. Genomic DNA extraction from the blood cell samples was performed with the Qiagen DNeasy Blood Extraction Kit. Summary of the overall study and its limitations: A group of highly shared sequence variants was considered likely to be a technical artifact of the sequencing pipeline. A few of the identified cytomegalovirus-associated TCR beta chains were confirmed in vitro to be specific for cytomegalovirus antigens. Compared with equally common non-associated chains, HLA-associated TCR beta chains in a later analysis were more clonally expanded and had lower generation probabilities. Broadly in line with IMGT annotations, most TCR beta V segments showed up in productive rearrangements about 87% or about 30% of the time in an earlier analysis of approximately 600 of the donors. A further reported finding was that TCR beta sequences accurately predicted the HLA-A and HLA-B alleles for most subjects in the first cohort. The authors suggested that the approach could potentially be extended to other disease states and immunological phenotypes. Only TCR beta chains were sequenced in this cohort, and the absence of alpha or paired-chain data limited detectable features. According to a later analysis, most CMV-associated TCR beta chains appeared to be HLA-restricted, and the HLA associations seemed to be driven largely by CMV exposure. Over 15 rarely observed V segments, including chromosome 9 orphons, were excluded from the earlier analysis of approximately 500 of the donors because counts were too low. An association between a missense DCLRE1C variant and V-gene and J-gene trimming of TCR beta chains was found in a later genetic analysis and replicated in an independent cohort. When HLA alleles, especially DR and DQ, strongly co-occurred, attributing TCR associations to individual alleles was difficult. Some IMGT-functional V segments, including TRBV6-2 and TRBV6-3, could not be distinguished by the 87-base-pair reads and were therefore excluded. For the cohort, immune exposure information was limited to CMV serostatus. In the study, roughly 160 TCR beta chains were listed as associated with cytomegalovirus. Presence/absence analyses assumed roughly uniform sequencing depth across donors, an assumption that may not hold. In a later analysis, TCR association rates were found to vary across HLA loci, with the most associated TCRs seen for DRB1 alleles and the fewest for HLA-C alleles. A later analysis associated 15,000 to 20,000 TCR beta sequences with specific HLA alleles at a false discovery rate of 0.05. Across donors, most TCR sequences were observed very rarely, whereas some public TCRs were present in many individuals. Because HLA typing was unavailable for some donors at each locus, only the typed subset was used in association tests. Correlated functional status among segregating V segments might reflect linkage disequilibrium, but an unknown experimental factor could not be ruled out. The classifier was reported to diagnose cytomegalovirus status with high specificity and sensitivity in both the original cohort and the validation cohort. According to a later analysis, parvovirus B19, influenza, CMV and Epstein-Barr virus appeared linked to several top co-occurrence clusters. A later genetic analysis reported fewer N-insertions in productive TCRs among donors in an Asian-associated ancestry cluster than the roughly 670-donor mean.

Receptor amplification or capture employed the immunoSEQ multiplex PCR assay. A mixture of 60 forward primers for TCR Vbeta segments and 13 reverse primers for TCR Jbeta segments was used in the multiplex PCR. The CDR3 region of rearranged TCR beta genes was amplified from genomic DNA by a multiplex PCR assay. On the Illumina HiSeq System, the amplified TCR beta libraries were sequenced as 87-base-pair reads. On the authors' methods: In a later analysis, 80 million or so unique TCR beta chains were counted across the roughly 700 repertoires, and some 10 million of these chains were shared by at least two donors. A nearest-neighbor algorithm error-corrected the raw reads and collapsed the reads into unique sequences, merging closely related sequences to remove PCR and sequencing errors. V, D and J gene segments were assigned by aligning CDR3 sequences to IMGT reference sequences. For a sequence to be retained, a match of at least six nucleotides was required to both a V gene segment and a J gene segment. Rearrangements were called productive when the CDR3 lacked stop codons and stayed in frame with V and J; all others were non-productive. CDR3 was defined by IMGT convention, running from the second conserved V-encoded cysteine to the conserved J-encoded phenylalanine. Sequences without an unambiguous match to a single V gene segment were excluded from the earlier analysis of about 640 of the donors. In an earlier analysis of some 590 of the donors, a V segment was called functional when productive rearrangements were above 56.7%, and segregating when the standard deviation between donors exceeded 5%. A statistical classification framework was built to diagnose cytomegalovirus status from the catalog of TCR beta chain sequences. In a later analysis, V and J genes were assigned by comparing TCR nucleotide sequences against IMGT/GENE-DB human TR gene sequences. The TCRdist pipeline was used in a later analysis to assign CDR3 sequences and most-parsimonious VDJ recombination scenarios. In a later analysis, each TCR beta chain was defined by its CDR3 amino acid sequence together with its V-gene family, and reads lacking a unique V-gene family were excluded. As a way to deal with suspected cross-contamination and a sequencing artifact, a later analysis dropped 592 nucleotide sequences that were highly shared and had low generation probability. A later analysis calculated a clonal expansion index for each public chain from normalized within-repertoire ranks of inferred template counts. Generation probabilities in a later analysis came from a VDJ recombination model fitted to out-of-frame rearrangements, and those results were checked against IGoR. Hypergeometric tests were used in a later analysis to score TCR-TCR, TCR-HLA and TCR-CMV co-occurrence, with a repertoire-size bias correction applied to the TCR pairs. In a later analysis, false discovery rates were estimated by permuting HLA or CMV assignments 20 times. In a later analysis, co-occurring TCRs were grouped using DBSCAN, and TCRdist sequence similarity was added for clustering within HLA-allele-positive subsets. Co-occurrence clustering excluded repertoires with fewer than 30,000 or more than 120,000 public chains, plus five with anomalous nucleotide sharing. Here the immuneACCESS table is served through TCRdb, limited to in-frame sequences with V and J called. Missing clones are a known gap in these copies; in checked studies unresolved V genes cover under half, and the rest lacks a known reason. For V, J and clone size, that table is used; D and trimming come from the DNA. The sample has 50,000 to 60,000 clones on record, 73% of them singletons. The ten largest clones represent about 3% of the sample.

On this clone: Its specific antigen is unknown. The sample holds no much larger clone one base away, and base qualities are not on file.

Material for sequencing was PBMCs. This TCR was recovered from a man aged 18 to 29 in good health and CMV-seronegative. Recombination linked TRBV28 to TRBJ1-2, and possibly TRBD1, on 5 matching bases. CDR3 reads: CASSFRGRAGYTF. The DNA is TGTGCCAGCAGTTTTCGCGGCAGGGCCGGCTACACCTTC.